The rows below give T cell receptor beta chains drawn from one sample of a study of blood T cells in healthy people across ages. TCRdb itself ran the 5' RACE reads through MiXCR, one entry per CDR3 protein. The sample lists around 800,000 distinct CDR3 sequences, about 55% occurring once. The sequenced sample consisted of blood. These receptors all come from a man of 80 years or more in good health. CDR3s include the opening cysteine and the closing phenylalanine or tryptophan. A D gene is named only where the DNA matches it firmly. Clone size is stated in some rows and not others, as once, few, many or a class when expanded.

>TRBJ2-3|-|few|TRBV6-6|15
CASSYGQGRSDTQYF
TGTGCCAGCAGTTACGGGCAGGGACGGTCAGATACGCAGTATTTT
>TRBJ2-7|-|few|TRBV7-9|17
CASSFLAVGRLSGEQYF
TGTGCCAGCAGCTTCTTGGCGGTCGGAAGGCTCTCAGGCGAGCAGTACTTC
>TRBJ1-2|-|few|TRBV7-9|13
CASSPEAHYGYTF
TGTGCCAGCAGCCCCGAGGCTCACTATGGCTACACCTTC
>TRBJ2-7|-|few|TRBV6-5|13
CASSTGGGDEQYF
TGTGCCAGCAGTACGGGGGGCGGCGACGAGCAGTACTTC
>TRBJ1-2|TRBD1|-|TRBV5-1|14
CASSLGTGVNGYTF
TGCGCCAGCAGCTTAGGGACAGGAGTGAATGGCTACACCTTC
>TRBJ2-7|-|few|TRBV3-1|14
CASSQDAQAYEQYF
TGTGCCAGCAGCCAAGATGCCCAGGCTTACGAGCAGTACTTC
>TRBJ1-2|TRBD1|-|TRBV18|17
CASSSYPGQVTNYGYTF
TGTGCCAGCTCAAGCTACCCGGGACAGGTGACTAACTATGGCTACACCTTC
>TRBJ2-1|TRBD2|once|TRBV27|16
CASSLPGGRALNEQFF
TGTGCCAGCAGTTTACCAGGCGGGAGGGCCCTCAATGAGCAGTTCTTC
>TRBJ1-2|-|-|TRBV7-2|15
CASSPTIQGVYGYTF
TGTGCCAGCAGCCCCACTATACAGGGCGTCTATGGCTACACCTTC
>TRBJ2-5|-|-|TRBV20-1|11
CSASYRETQYF
TGCAGTGCGTCTTATCGAGAGACCCAGTACTTC
>TRBJ2-7|TRBD2|few|TRBV12-3/TRBV12-4|13
CASSLVGGSTQYF
TGTGCCAGCAGTTTAGTCGGGGGGTCCACCCAGTACTTC
>TRBJ2-7|-|-|TRBV9|14
CASSAGQKVYEQYF
TGTGCCAGCAGCGCAGGGCAGAAGGTCTACGAGCAGTACTTC
>TRBJ2-1|TRBD2|-|TRBV4-1|20
CASSPTFGGGGIRTYNEQFF
TGCGCCAGCAGCCCCACTTTTGGCGGGGGAGGGATTAGGACCTACAATGAGCAGTTCTTC
>TRBJ2-5|TRBD1|-|TRBV5-1|13
CASRSGGPETQYF
TGCGCCAGCAGGTCAGGGGGCCCAGAGACCCAGTACTTC
>TRBJ1-1|-|few|TRBV6-5|14
CASSYTGVITEAFF
TGTGCCAGCAGTTACACAGGTGTGATCACTGAAGCTTTCTTT
>TRBJ2-7|TRBD1|-|TRBV20-1|15
CSARYGTGASYEQYF
TGCAGTGCTAGATACGGGACAGGAGCATCCTACGAGCAGTACTTC
>TRBJ2-7|TRBD2|few|TRBV6-1|15
CASSPLAGLSYEQYF
TGTGCCAGCAGTCCTTTAGCGGGATTATCCTACGAGCAGTACTTC
>TRBJ1-6|TRBD1|-|TRBV12-3/TRBV12-4|17
CASSLKVGTGYNSPLHF
TGTGCCAGCAGTTTAAAGGTTGGGACAGGTTATAATTCACCCCTCCACTTT
>TRBJ2-7|-|-|TRBV21-1|17
CADRGGGLAPGSYEQYF
TGTGCCGACAGAGGGGGAGGACTAGCGCCCGGTTCCTACGAGCAGTACTTC
>TRBJ2-2|-|-|TRBV12-3/TRBV12-4|14
CASSFGGITGELFF
TGTGCCAGCAGTTTCGGAGGGATCACCGGGGAGCTGTTTTTT
>TRBJ1-2|-|-|TRBV6-2/TRBV6-3|14
CASSYGAQPYGYTF
TGTGCCAGCAGTTACGGGGCACAGCCCTATGGCTACACCTTC